This TCR beta chain is drawn from a study of CD8 T cells in Susac syndrome. The CDR3 contains 16 residues. Unmatched junction bases numbered 8, after V lost 6 bases and J lost 0 bases. Reverse transcription of roughly 0.45 to 1 ug RNA was performed with random hexamers. The CDR3 of TCR beta was amplified by immunoSEQ multiplex PCR across 54 Vbeta and 13 Jbeta. TCRdb processed the immunoSEQ multiplex PCR reads anew with MiXCR; each CDR3 protein has one entry. This table has about 250,000 distinct CDR3 sequences, over 85% appearing once. Sequencing of TCR beta covered CD8+ and CD4+ T cells obtained from blood. TEMRA cells were FACS-enriched, unlike CD8+ and CD4+ T cells, which were negatively isolated.

The chain carries TRBV12-3 or TRBV12-4 and TRBJ2-1; 7 nucleotides align to TRBD2. The receptor was isolated from a human donor with multiple sclerosis. Sequencing input: CD4+ T cells from PBMCs. This CDR3 reads CASSKSGDSSYNEQFF. As DNA, the CDR3 is TGTGCCAGCAGCAAGAGCGGGGATAGCTCCTACAATGAGCAGTTCTTC.